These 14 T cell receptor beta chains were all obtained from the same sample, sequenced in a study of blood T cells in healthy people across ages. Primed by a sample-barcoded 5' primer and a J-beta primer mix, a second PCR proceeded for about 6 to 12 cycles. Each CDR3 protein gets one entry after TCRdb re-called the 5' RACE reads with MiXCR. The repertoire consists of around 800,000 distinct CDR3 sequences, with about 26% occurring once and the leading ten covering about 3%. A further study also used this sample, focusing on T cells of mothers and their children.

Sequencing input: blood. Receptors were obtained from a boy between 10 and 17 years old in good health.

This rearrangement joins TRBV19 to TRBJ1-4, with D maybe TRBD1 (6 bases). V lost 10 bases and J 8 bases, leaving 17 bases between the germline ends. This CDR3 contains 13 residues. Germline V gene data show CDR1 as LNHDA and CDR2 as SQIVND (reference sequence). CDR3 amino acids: CATSQGTREKLFF. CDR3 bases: TGTGCCACCTCACAGGGAACGCGGGAAAAACTGTTTTTT. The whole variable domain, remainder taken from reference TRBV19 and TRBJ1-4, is DGGITQSPKYLFRKEGQNVTLSCEQNLNHDAMYWYRQDPGQGLRLIYYSQIVNDFQKGDIAEGYSVSREKKESFPLTVTSAQKNPTAFYLCATSQGTREKLFFGSGTQLSVL.

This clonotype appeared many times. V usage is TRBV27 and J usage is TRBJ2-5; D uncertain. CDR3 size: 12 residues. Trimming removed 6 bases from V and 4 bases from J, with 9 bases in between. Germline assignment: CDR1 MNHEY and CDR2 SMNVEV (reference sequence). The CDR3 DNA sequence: TGTGCCAGCAGCTTACTCGGAGAGACCCAGTACTTC. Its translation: CASSLLGETQYF.

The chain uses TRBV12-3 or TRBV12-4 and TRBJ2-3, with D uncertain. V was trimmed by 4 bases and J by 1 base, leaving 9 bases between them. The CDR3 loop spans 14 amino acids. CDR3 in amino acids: CASSSPGRTDTQYF. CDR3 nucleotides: TGTGCCAGCAGTTCTCCCGGACGCACAGATACGCAGTATTTT.

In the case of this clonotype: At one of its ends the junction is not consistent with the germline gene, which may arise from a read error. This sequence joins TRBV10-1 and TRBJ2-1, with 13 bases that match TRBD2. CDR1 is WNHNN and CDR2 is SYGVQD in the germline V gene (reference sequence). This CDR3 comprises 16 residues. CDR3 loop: CASSESTSGGYYEQHF. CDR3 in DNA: TGCGCCAGCAGTGAGTCGACTAGCGGGGGGTATTACGAGCAGCACTTC.

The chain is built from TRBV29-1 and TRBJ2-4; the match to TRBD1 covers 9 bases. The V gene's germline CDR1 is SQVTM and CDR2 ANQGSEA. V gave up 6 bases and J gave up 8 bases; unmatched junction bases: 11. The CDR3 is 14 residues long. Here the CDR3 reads CSVGTGIRLDIQYF. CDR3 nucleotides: TGCAGCGTAGGGACAGGGATCCGTCTGGACATTCAGTACTTC.

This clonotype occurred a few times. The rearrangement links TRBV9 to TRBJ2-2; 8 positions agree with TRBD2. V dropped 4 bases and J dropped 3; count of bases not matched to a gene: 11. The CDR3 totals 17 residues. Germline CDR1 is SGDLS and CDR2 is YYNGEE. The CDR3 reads CASSMPIGGAYTGELFF. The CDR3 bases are TGTGCCAGCAGCATGCCGATCGGGGGGGCCTACACCGGGGAGCTGTTTTTT.

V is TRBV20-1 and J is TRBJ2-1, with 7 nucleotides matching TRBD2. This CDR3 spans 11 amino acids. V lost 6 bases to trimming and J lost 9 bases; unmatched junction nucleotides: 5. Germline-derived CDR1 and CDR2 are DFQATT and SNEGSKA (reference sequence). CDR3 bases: TGCAGTGCCCGACTAGCCGCTGAGCAGTTCTTC. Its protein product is CSARLAAEQFF.

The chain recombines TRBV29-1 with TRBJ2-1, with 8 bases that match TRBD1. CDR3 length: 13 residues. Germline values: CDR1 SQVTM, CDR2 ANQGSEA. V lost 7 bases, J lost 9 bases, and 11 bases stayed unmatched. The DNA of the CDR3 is TGCAGCGCATTAAGGACAGGGCCAGCTGAGCAGTTCTTC. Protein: CSALRTGPAEQFF.

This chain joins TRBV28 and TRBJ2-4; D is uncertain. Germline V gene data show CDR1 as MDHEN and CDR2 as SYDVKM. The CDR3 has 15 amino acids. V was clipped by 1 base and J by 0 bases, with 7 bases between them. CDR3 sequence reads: CASSLSQLAKNIQYF. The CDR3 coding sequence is TGTGCCAGCAGTTTATCCCAACTAGCCAAAAACATTCAGTACTTC.

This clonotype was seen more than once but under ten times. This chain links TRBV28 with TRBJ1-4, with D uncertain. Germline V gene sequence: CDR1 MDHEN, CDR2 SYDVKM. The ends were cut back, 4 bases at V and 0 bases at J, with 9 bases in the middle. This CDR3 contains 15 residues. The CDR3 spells CASSSQPATNEKLFF. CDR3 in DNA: TGTGCCAGCAGTTCCCAACCGGCAACTAATGAAAAACTGTTTTTT.

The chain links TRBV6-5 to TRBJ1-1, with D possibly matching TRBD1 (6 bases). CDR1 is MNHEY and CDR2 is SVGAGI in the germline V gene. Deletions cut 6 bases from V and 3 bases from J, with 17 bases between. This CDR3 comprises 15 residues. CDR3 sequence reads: CASSPVGGGDTEAFF. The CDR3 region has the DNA TGTGCCAGCAGCCCCGTCGGGGGCGGGGACACTGAAGCTTTCTTT.

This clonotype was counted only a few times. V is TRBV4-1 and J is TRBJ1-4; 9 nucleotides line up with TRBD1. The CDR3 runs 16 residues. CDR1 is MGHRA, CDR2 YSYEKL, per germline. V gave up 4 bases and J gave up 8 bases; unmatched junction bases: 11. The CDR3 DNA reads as TGCGCCAGCAGCCTCCGCGACAGGGGGTTAGAGGAAAAACTGTTTTTT. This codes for CASSLRDRGLEEKLFF.

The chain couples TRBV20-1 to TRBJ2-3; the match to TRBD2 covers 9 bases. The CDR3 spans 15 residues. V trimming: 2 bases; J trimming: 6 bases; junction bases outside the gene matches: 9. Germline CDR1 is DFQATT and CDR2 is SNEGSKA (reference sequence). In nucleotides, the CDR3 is TGCAGTGCTAGAAGGGGGATAACTAGCGGGGATACGCAGTATTTT. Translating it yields CSARRGITSGDTQYF.

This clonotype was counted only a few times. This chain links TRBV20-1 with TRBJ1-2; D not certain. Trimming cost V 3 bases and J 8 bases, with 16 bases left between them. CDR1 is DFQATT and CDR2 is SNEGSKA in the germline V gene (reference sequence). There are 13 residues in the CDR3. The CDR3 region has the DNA TGCAGTGCTAGGGGTCTGGTGACGTCGGGCTACACCTTC. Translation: CSARGLVTSGYTF.